Shown below are 5 T cell receptor beta chains from a single sample sequenced in a study of breast tumors, draining lymph nodes, adjacent tissues. Samples came from axillary lymph nodes draining the breast cancer. TCRdb redid the calling of the multiplex PCR reads with MiXCR, one entry per CDR3 protein. The table shows fewer than 140,000 distinct CDR3 sequences, with 30% occurring only once. Input material: axillary lymph node tissue. These receptors all come from a female donor with breast cancer. Some clones in this sample may be carry-over from other donors' samples.

This clonotype was detected ten times or more. One end of the junction fails to match germline, which may point to a read error. V and J are TRBV6-5 and TRBJ2-2; 9 nucleotides line up with TRBD1. The CDR3 has 16 residues. Germline CDR1 reads MNHEY; CDR2 reads SVGAGI. CDR3 coding DNA: TGTGCCAGCAGTCACTCGACAGGGGGGAGGACCCGGGAGCTGTTTTTT. Residues: CASSHSTGGRTRELFF.

This clonotype was recorded at least ten times. This chain links TRBV14 with TRBJ2-1; TRBD2 matches at 10 bases. The CDR3 covers 16 residues. After removal of 3 bases from V and 3 bases from J, the junction contained 5 bases not matched to a gene. Germline V gives CDR1 SGHDN, CDR2 FVKESK. DNA of the CDR3: TGTGCCAGCAGCCACAGACTAGCGGGCCTCTACAATGAGCAGTTCTTC. Its protein is CASSHRLAGLYNEQFF.

V usage is TRBV25-1 and J usage is TRBJ2-1; 14 bases agree with TRBD2. CDR3 size: 21 residues. CDR1 is MGHDK, CDR2 SYGVNS, per germline. For the CDR3, the DNA is TGTGCTAGAAGAGAATTCGGGACTAGCGGGAGTACCCTCAGCTCCTACAATGAGCAGTTCTTC. It yields the protein CARREFGTSGSTLSSYNEQFF.

By its share, this clonotype is medium-sized (0.01 to 0.1%). The rearrangement uses TRBV7-9 and TRBJ2-1; D possibly uses TRBD1 or TRBD2 (5 bases each). Germline assignment: CDR1 SEHNR and CDR2 FQNEAQ (reference sequence). The CDR3 sequence is 14 residues long. The V end was cut by 5 bases, the J end by 1 base, with 9 bases between. CDR3 sequence (DNA): TGTGCCAGCAGCCCGGGACCTTCCTACAATGAGCAGTTCTTC. Its protein product is CASSPGPSYNEQFF.

This clonotype was observed at least ten times. The V call is TRBV2, the J call TRBJ2-7, with D possibly matching TRBD2 (6 bases). Germline V CDR1 and CDR2: SNHLY, FYNNEI. V was shortened by 9 bases and J by 3 bases, with 12 bases between the two germline ends. The CDR3 covers 12 residues. The CDR3 reads CASNRRDYEQYF. DNA of the CDR3: TGTGCCAGTAACCGGCGGGACTACGAGCAGTACTTC.